What follows describes a single TCR beta chain. No cognate antigen has been identified for it. No much larger clone exists at a distance of one base, and base qualities are not known. Reading from cysteine to phenylalanine, the CDR3 counts 16 amino acids. Kept here is only the CDR3 DNA, which spans 48 bases and is read in frame from base 1. Based on the germline V gene, the CDR1 and CDR2 sequences are ENHRY and SYGVKD. The junction shows trimming of 2 bases on V and 6 bases on J, and the gene matches do not reach 7 bases of it. Healthy HIV-negative adults with no recently reported acute infections or vaccinations were included as donors. Every donor was a Caucasian adult living in Nashville, Tennessee, USA. CD4+ T cells were enriched through magnetic negative selection, after which naive cells were positively selected on CD45RA and the remaining negative fraction served as the memory subset. Blood was collected by leukapheresis, and PBMCs were isolated by Ficoll-Histopaque density gradient centrifugation and then cryopreserved in liquid nitrogen vapor phase. Analytical flow cytometry was used to check the purity and quantity of each magnetically sorted T cell population. Genomic DNA was isolated from every sorted fraction and measured by UV absorbance on a Nanodrop 2000c.

Using the deep immunoSEQ assay, TCR CDR3 regions were amplified from genomic DNA by multiplex PCR. Genomic DNA extracted from each cell subset was distributed evenly over all wells of several immunoSEQ 96-well plates, and each plate served as one replicate. For sorted subsets, roughly 200 ng genomic DNA, equal to tens of thousands of T cell genomes, was loaded into each replicate PCR. Purified libraries were quantified with a Qubit 3.0 fluorometer, sized on a Bioanalyzer 2100, and re-quantified with the KAPA Library Quantification kit. Every immunoSEQ 96-well plate was sequenced on a dedicated single-read 150-cycle Illumina NextSeq 550 flow cell. As for the authors' bioinformatics: The immunoSEQ output contained only junctional sequences without quality scores, so filtering could not match that applied to full-length reads. Sequences were annotated with PyIR, a Python wrapper for IgBLAST v1.9, and V/J genes and CDR3 were assigned using IMGT germline references. Reads were filtered out if the reads had weak V/J assignments (E-value above 1e-6), no CDR3, stop codons, out-of-frame junctions, or ambiguous translated residues. A V3J clonotype was defined by an identical inferred V gene, J gene, and CDR3 amino acid sequence. The percentage overlap between two repertoires was calculated by dividing the number of shared unique clonotypes by the size of the smaller repertoire. Three approaches were used to assess repertoire richness: RTK rarefaction, the Chao1 estimator, and Recon v2.1 estimates of unobserved clonotypes. Generation probabilities were computed with OLGA for all TCRbeta clonotypes obtained by the gDNA method from a few donors. In TCRdb, the immuneACCESS table is reduced to in-frame sequences with V and J assigned. These tables do not hold every clone; where another copy was compared, an unresolved V gene accounts for under half, and the others remain unexplained. From that table come the V and J calls and clone size; the DNA was used to work out D and trimming. A total of about 1.1 million clones appear in this sample, roughly 77% of them only once. The ten largest clones take up almost 0.9% of the sample.

These data originate in a study of shared clonotypes between healthy human individuals (dated by TCRdb to about 2020). Describing the broader study: The cohort included three men and a couple of women between 18 and 49 years of age. Different laboratories and diverse techniques were used to prepare libraries and sequence TCR repertoires, to increase sequencing depth and limit assay-specific biases. Leukapheresis yielded between about 0.94 and 8.9 billion PBMCs per donor. For each donor, CD4 naive and CD4 memory were each given three plates, CD8 naive was given two plates, and CD8 memory was given one plate. To estimate repertoire size and how much clonotype sharing occurs between individuals, the study deeply sequenced the blood TCR repertoires of about five healthy adults.

Study-wide findings and limitations: Compared with non-shared clonotypes, the clonotypes found in all four sorted-subset donors had higher generation probabilities. Sampling was restricted to blood, and TCR repertoires in tissues likely differ from the TCR repertoires found in blood. Because the study included only a small number of donors, the genetic and exposure-history diversity represented was limited. About 5% of naive CD4, 3.5% of naive CD8, approximately 2.2% of memory CD4, and about 0.4% of memory CD8 clonotypes were shared across a few donors. Pairwise subsampling indicated that sequencing depth was expected to affect the degree of clonotype sharing among donors. Naive subsets generally had larger estimated clonotype richness than memory subsets. Rarefaction of sorted-subset datasets indicated incomplete sequencing despite the large sequencing depth.

The source material was memory CD4+ T cells from PBMCs. The cell subset or site label on this specimen signifies: CD45RA-negative fraction. The rearrangement combines TRBV10-3 with TRBJ2-3; the junction holds 11 bases that match TRBD2. The TCR originated in a man between 18 and 35 years old in good health. Some clones in this sample may be carry-over from other donors' samples. The DNA sequence reads TGTGCCATCAGTGAGGGGACTAGCGGACCTCCCGATACGCAGTATTTT. It specifies CAISEGTSGPPDTQYF.